The 24 T cell receptor beta chains below all came from one sample that was sequenced in a study of blood T cells in healthy people across ages. A sample-barcoded 5' primer and a J-beta primer mix were used in a second PCR of roughly 7 to 12 cycles. MiXCR, applied by TCRdb to the 5' RACE reads, yields one record per CDR3 protein. Here the sample spans approximately 810,000 distinct CDR3 sequences, about 37% being singletons. Material for sequencing was blood. These TCRs come from a man aged 18 to 29 in good health.

This rearrangement joins TRBV4-2 to TRBJ2-1, with 7 positions matching TRBD1. The CDR3 totals 17 residues. CDR1 and CDR2 (germline): LGHNA, YNFKEQ. V shed 1 base, J shed 2 bases, and the junction held 8 bases outside the gene matches. CDR3 sequence reads: CASSQALRQGAYNEQFF. CDR3 bases: TGTGCCAGCAGCCAAGCCCTCAGGCAGGGGGCCTACAATGAGCAGTTCTTC.

V usage is TRBV20-1 and J usage is TRBJ2-7; no reliable D call. The V end lost 5 bases, the J end lost 6 bases, and 20 bases lay between the germline ends. The germline V gene encodes CDR1 DFQATT and CDR2 SNEGSKA (reference sequence). The CDR3 consists of 14 residues. The CDR3 DNA sequence: TGCAGTGCTGGACGACATGTGGCCTCAGCCGAGCAGTACTTC. Protein product: CSAGRHVASAEQYF.

Many counts were recorded for this clonotype. The J gene is TRBJ2-6, the V gene TRBV12-3 or TRBV12-4; no clear D gene. The V gene lost 2 bases and the J gene lost 2 bases, with 7 bases spanning the gap. The CDR3 runs to 15 residues. The DNA for the CDR3 is TGTGCCAGCAGTTTAACGGGTGCTGGGGCCAACGTCCTGACTTTC. Its protein is CASSLTGAGANVLTF.

The CDR3 here is CSAPAPGTGVLGYTF. The CDR3 DNA sequence: TGCAGTGCCCCCGCCCCCGGGACAGGGGTACTTGGCTACACCTTC. The chain carries TRBV20-1 and TRBJ1-2, with TRBD1 matching over 10 bases. Unmatched junction bases numbered 14, after V lost 6 bases and J lost 7 bases. This CDR3 is built from 15 residues. Germline CDR1 reads DFQATT; CDR2 reads SNEGSKA (reference sequence).

This clonotype appeared many times. V is TRBV6-4 and J is TRBJ1-5; TRBD1 matches 9 bases. This CDR3 has 14 amino acids. With 6 bases clipped from V and 4 bases from J, the junction kept 4 bases outside the gene matches. The germline V gene encodes CDR1 MRHNA and CDR2 SNTAGT. CDR3 region: CASRGQGTNQPQHF. As DNA, the CDR3 is TGTGCCAGCAGGGGACAGGGAACTAATCAGCCCCAGCATTTT.

The sample holds a few counts of this clonotype. This chain connects TRBV14 to TRBJ2-1; D unclear. Trimming pared 0 bases from V and 6 bases from J, leaving 12 bases between. This CDR3 comprises 15 residues. Germline values: CDR1 SGHDN, CDR2 FVKESK. CDR3 sequence (DNA): TGTGCCAGCAGCCAAGATAGGCTAGGGCGCAATGAGCAGTTCTTC. Protein sequence: CASSQDRLGRNEQFF.

Comment on this clonotype: A much larger clone differs by one base, so this may be a read error. The genes are TRBV10-3 and TRBJ2-1; D might be TRBD2 (5 bases). The CDR3 consists of 14 residues. Germline loops: CDR1 ENHRY, CDR2 SYGVKD. CDR3 sequence reads: CTISAETGNNEQFF. The CDR3 nucleotides are TGTACCATCAGTGCGGAGACGGGGAACAATGAGCAGTTCTTC.

The V gene is TRBV6-6, the J gene TRBJ2-7; the match to TRBD2 covers 12 bases. The CDR3 totals 14 residues. Looked up from germline, CDR1 is MNHNY and CDR2 is SVGAGI (reference sequence). The V gene end was trimmed by 8 bases and the J gene end by 2 bases; junction bases not matched to a gene: 4. CDR3 loop: CASLSSGGAYEQYF. CDR3 nucleotide sequence: TGTGCCAGCCTATCTAGCGGGGGGGCCTACGAGCAGTACTTC.

The chain has TRBV7-2 and TRBJ2-1, with TRBD2 identical over 9 bases. Matching the DNA end better, TRBJ2-7 makes the J call doubtful. Per germline, CDR1 SGHTA and CDR2 FQGNSA. CDR3 length equals 15 residues. The CDR3 region is CASQSGGNPYNEQYF. The CDR3 coding sequence is TGTGCCAGCCAAAGCGGGGGGAACCCCTACAATGAGCAGTACTTC.

This clonotype showed up just once. The chain combines TRBV7-2 with TRBJ1-2; weak D call: TRBD1 (6 bases). Per germline, CDR1 SGHTA and CDR2 FQGNSA. V was trimmed by 5 bases and J by 3 bases, leaving 19 bases between them. The CDR3 has 16 amino acids. CDR3 sequence reads: CASSPRAGGEHYGYTF. The CDR3 coding sequence is TGTGCCAGCAGCCCTAGGGCCGGGGGCGAACACTATGGCTACACCTTC.

V gene TRBV7-6 combines with J gene TRBJ1-1, with no clear D. Trimming took off 1 base at V and 2 bases at J, with 5 bases between the two ends. This CDR3 spans 13 amino acids. CDR1 SGHVS and CDR2 FNYEAQ come from the germline V gene. The CDR3 reads CASSLEKNTEAFF. CDR3 DNA: TGTGCCAGCAGCTTAGAAAAAAACACTGAAGCTTTCTTT.

The rearrangement uses TRBV6-5 and TRBJ1-1, with D unclear. CDR3 length equals 14 residues. The germline gives CDR1 MNHEY, CDR2 SVGAGI. Deletions cut 8 bases from V and 0 bases from J, with 13 bases between. The CDR3 protein is CASGRQLMNTEAFF. The CDR3 DNA follows: TGTGCCAGCGGGCGACAACTTATGAACACTGAAGCTTTCTTT.

The gene calls are TRBV7-2 and TRBJ2-3, with TRBD1 as a possible D gene (6 bases). CDR1 SGHTA and CDR2 FQGNSA come from the germline V gene. This CDR3 has 15 amino acids. Trimming left V 5 bases short and J 7 bases short, with 19 bases between. In nucleotides, the CDR3 is TGTGCCAGCAGCCCAGCCCAGCCAGGGGTCAATACGCAGTATTTT. Residues: CASSPAQPGVNTQYF.

V usage is TRBV10-3 and J usage is TRBJ2-1; a weak D match, TRBD1 (6 bases). Germline CDR1 is ENHRY and CDR2 is SYGVKD. CDR3 length equals 16 residues. The germline V and J ends were trimmed by 5 bases and 0 bases, with 14 bases remaining between them. CDR3 nucleotide sequence: TGTGCCATCAGTACAGGACAGCCGAGCTCCTACAATGAGCAGTTCTTC. This sequence encodes CAISTGQPSSYNEQFF.

This clonotype has a handful of counts. The chain employs TRBV6-2 or TRBV6-3 and TRBJ2-3, with D perhaps TRBD2 (5 bases). Trimming removed 6 bases at V and 4 bases at J, with 17 bases between. The CDR3 length is 15 residues. Germline lookup yields CDR1 MNHEY and CDR2 SVGEGT. The CDR3 loop reads CASSTRDTVPDTQYF. The CDR3 bases are TGTGCCAGCAGCACACGGGATACGGTTCCAGATACGCAGTATTTT.

The rearrangement joins TRBV5-1 to TRBJ2-3; D is possibly TRBD1 (6 bases). Trimming removed 4 bases at V and 3 bases at J, with 9 bases between. The germline V gene has CDR1 SGHRS and CDR2 YFSETQ. CDR3 length equals 13 residues. The CDR3 is CASSKTGTDTQYF. For the CDR3, the DNA is TGCGCCAGCAGCAAAACAGGGACAGATACGCAGTATTTT.

The chain carries TRBV6-5 and TRBJ2-3, with a weak D call TRBD2 (5 bases). CDR1 MNHEY and CDR2 SVGAGI come from the germline V gene. Between the trimmed V and J ends, which lost 4 bases and 0 bases, there was a span of 14 bases. There are 16 residues in the CDR3. Here the CDR3 reads CASSFDYTHSTDTQYF. As DNA, the CDR3 is TGTGCCAGCAGTTTCGACTACACCCATAGCACAGATACGCAGTATTTT.

The rearrangement joins TRBV20-1 to TRBJ1-2; D might be TRBD1 (5 bases). The CDR3 consists of 14 residues. The V end lost 0 bases, the J end lost 8 bases, and 16 bases lay between the germline ends. Looked up from germline, CDR1 is DFQATT and CDR2 is SNEGSKA (reference sequence). The CDR3 region has the DNA TGCAGTGCTAGAGAGCGTGACAGTTCTTTCGGCTACACCTTC. Protein sequence: CSARERDSSFGYTF.

This chain connects TRBV5-1 to TRBJ1-1, with 8 nucleotides matching TRBD1. Trimming cost V 3 bases and J 3 bases; bases outside gene matches: 13. This CDR3 has 17 residues. Looked up from germline, CDR1 is SGHRS and CDR2 is YFSETQ. CDR3 amino acids: CASSSLGTDRGDTEAFF. The CDR3 region has the DNA TGCGCCAGCAGCTCGTTGGGGACTGACAGGGGCGACACTGAAGCTTTCTTT.

The rearrangement joins TRBV12-3 or TRBV12-4 to TRBJ1-2; D not resolved. The CDR3 consists of 13 residues. The V gene lost 3 bases and the J gene lost 6 bases, with 11 bases spanning the gap. The CDR3 DNA is TGTGCCAGCAGTTTTACCGCGGATCATGGCTACACCTTC. This codes for CASSFTADHGYTF.

This clonotype was recorded many times. The chain couples TRBV6-5 to TRBJ2-3, with a tentative D call TRBD1 (6 bases). V shed 8 bases and J shed 3 bases, with 15 bases lying between them. This CDR3 is built from 14 residues. The germline V gene has CDR1 MNHEY and CDR2 SVGAGI. The CDR3 region has the DNA TGTGCCAGCCGACGGACAGACGCGACAGATACGCAGTATTTT. Amino acids: CASRRTDATDTQYF.

CDR3 loop: CASSPPTGSNYGYTF. CDR3 DNA sequence: TGTGCCAGCAGTCCTCCGACAGGCTCTAACTATGGCTACACCTTC. The gene calls are TRBV6-2 or TRBV6-3 and TRBJ1-2; D is perhaps TRBD1 (6 bases). The CDR3 totals 15 residues. Germline lookup yields CDR1 MNHEY and CDR2 SVGEGT. V dropped 5 bases and J dropped 0 bases, with 13 bases sitting between them.

The chain is built from TRBV27 and TRBJ1-1, with 7 bases that match TRBD1. Germline V CDR1 and CDR2: MNHEY, SMNVEV (reference sequence). This CDR3 has 17 residues. V lost 6 bases and J lost 1; bases outside the gene matches: 14. The CDR3 coding sequence is TGTGCCAGCAGCCAGGTTCCACCGGGACAGCAGAACACTGAAGCTTTCTTT. Translated, it gives CASSQVPPGQQNTEAFF.

V gene TRBV12-3 or TRBV12-4 combines with J gene TRBJ2-1; the D call may be TRBD1 or TRBD2 (5 bases each). The CDR3 sequence is 14 residues long. The ends were cut back, 1 base at V and 8 bases at J, with 12 bases in the middle. The CDR3 DNA reads as TGTGCCAGCAGTTTAGAGGGGACCGACGATGAGCAGTTCTTC. This translates into CASSLEGTDDEQFF.